This T cell receptor beta chain was recorded in a study of cytomegalovirus exposure and HLA in healthy donors. Study as a whole: Among 398 genotyped donors, about 80% fell in the Caucasian-associated ancestry cluster. Notes on the study in general: In a later analysis, CMV-associated beta chains were mostly HLA-associated, it appeared. A later analysis reportedly found that, within productive TCRs, an Asian-associated ancestry cluster had fewer N-insertions than the mean observed across the roughly 730 donors. Reported results showed that the classifier diagnosed cytomegalovirus status with high specificity and sensitivity.

Concerning this clone itself: Its antigen is unidentified.

Use of 60 Vbeta and 13 Jbeta primers characterized the PCR. The assay was immunoSEQ multiplex PCR, and TCRdb's table has in-frame clones only and misses some. Here the sample spans around 67,000 clones, less than 70% being singletons. Germline loops: CDR1 SNHLY, CDR2 FYNNEI. The CDR3 covers 13 residues. V dropped 6 bases and J dropped 3; count of bases not matched to a gene: 1. The chain links TRBV2 to TRBJ2-5; the match to TRBD1 covers 10 bases. The origin of this receptor is a woman aged 45-65 years in good health and CMV-seronegative. Material for sequencing was PBMCs. The CDR3 DNA follows: TGTGCCAGCAGCGGGACAGGGGAAGAGACCCAGTACTTC. This codes for CASSGTGEETQYF.